Given below is one T cell receptor (beta chain) in context. Its antigen is still unknown. The sample originates from a study of shared clonotypes between healthy human individuals. The study, taken as a whole, reports: Sampling included only blood; tissue repertoires likely differ. Approximately 5% of naive CD4 clonotypes were shared across several donors.

The data were produced by immunoSEQ multiplex PCR, yet TCRdb's version contains in-frame clones alone and is incomplete. The sample includes under 1,900,000 clones, less than 99% of them seen just once. The donors were adults (healthy and HIV-negative) with no recent acute infections or vaccinations. The split of CD4+ cells yielded CD45RA+ naive and CD45RA-negative memory subsets. Germline trimming cut 3 bases from V and 5 bases from J; bases unmatched to any gene: 5. Germline values: CDR1 MNHNS, CDR2 SASEGT. The CDR3 spans 15 residues. Sequenced sample: naive CD4+ T cells sorted from blood. As for subset: CD45RA+ positively selected. This chain connects TRBV6-1 to TRBJ2-5; 11 bases fit TRBD2. This sequence was found in a man aged 25 to 40 in good health. CDR3 DNA sequence: TGTGCCAGCAGTGAGACTAGCGGGATTTTCGAGACCCAGTACTTC. Protein: CASSETSGIFETQYF.